This is a list of T cell receptor beta chains from one sample in a study of identical twins. Using its own MiXCR run on the 5' RACE reads, TCRdb lists one record per CDR3 protein. Of hundreds of thousands of distinct CDR3 sequences in the sample, around 21% were seen once. A further study also used this sample, focusing on T cells expressing NK-cell markers.

Sequencing was carried out using PBMCs. Source of these receptors: a woman under 30 in good health. CDR3s include the opening cysteine and the closing phenylalanine or tryptophan. The D gene is left open where the match is weak. The size entry is marked missing in some rows and otherwise reads once, few, many or a size class.

j_call	v_call	d_call	clone_size	cdr3_aa	cdr3_nt
TRBJ2-2	TRBV10-3	TRBD1	.	CAISADRVNGELFF	TGTGCCATCAGTGCCGACAGGGTAAACGGGGAGCTGTTTTTT
TRBJ2-1	TRBV20-1	TRBD2	.	CSARDRSGGAREQFF	TGCAGTGCTAGAGATAGGAGCGGGGGGGCCCGGGAGCAGTTCTTC
TRBJ2-1	TRBV6-1	TRBD2	few	CASSVIAGGSSYNEQFF	TGTGCCAGCAGTGTAATAGCGGGGGGAAGCTCCTACAATGAGCAGTTCTTC
TRBJ2-2	TRBV20-1	.	few	CSAPGQGRVAGELFF	TGCAGTGCCCCGGGCCAGGGACGGGTTGCCGGGGAGCTGTTTTTT
TRBJ1-1	TRBV27	.	.	CASSSYDGNTEAFF	TGTGCCAGCAGTTCATATGACGGGAACACTGAAGCTTTCTTT
TRBJ2-1	TRBV12-3/TRBV12-4	TRBD2	few	CASSLKTSGRARENEQFF	TGTGCCAGCAGTTTAAAGACTAGCGGGAGGGCGAGAGAGAATGAGCAGTTCTTC
TRBJ2-7	TRBV5-1	.	few	CASSRGTVSEQYF	TGCGCCAGCAGCCGGGGGACTGTGAGCGAGCAGTACTTC
TRBJ2-7	TRBV3-1	.	.	CASSLQGTSYEQYF	TGTGCCAGCAGCCTTCAGGGGACCTCCTACGAGCAGTACTTC
TRBJ2-2	TRBV4-3	TRBD1	.	CASRDLPGGAGTGELFF	TGCGCCAGCAGAGACCTTCCAGGGGGCGCGGGCACCGGGGAGCTGTTTTTT
TRBJ2-7	TRBV11-2	TRBD1	.	CASSLSLLSLTGGAAYEQYF	TGTGCCAGCAGCTTATCTCTCCTGAGCCTTACAGGGGGCGCCGCCTACGAGCAGTACTTC
TRBJ1-4	TRBV7-2	.	.	CASSFIAVNEKLFF	TGTGCCAGCAGCTTTATCGCGGTTAATGAAAAACTGTTTTTT
TRBJ2-3	TRBV10-3	TRBD2	few	CAISDTSGRVTDTQYF	TGTGCCATCAGTGATACTAGCGGGAGGGTAACAGATACGCAGTATTTT
TRBJ2-3	TRBV6-1	.	.	CASRLPQGRTDTQYF	TGTGCCAGCAGACTTCCACAGGGCAGGACAGATACGCAGTATTTT
TRBJ2-7	TRBV29-1	TRBD1	few	CSVCRDQGAYEQYF	TGCAGCGTTTGCCGGGATCAGGGGGCCTACGAGCAGTACTTC
TRBJ2-5	TRBV7-9	TRBD1	few	CASSKRDSQQETQYF	TGTGCCAGCAGCAAGAGGGACAGCCAACAAGAGACCCAGTACTTC